One sample yielded the 11 T cell receptor beta chains listed below, sequenced in a study of blood T cell repertoires in COVID-19. Assay: immunoSEQ multiplex PCR; the TCRdb copy retains only in-frame clones and omits some. The table records approximately 670,000 clones, just under 90% of them present only once. The sample taken for sequencing was peripheral blood. These receptor sequences come from a woman aged 18-29 years with acute or convalescent COVID-19.

The chain carries TRBV21-1 and TRBJ1-5; TRBD1, the table's D call, was not compared with the DNA. TRBV21-1 is designated a pseudogene. This CDR3 comprises 16 residues. The CDR3 here is CASSKDLDRGFQPQHF. The DNA for the CDR3 is TGTGCCAGCAGCAAAGACCTGGACAGGGGATTTCAGCCCCAGCATTTT.

The rearrangement uses TRBV4-2 and TRBJ2-1, with 11 bases fitting TRBD2. This CDR3 is 16 amino acids long. Germline assignment: CDR1 LGHNA and CDR2 YNFKEQ. After removal of 2 bases from V and 6 bases from J, the junction contained 6 bases not matched to a gene. The CDR3 coding sequence is TGTGCCAGCAGCCAAAGCGGGACTAGCGGTATCAATGAGCAGTTCTTC. It translates to CASSQSGTSGINEQFF.

This rearrangement joins TRBV30 to TRBJ1-6; D call uncertain. The CDR3 spans 14 residues. CDR1 and CDR2 (germline): GTSNPN, SVGIG (reference sequence). The ends were cut back, 3 bases at V and 0 bases at J, with 6 bases in the middle. The CDR3 reads CAWREVSYNSPLHF. DNA for the CDR3: TGTGCCTGGAGAGAGGTCTCCTATAATTCACCCCTCCACTTT.

The V call is TRBV28, the J call TRBJ2-7; TRBD2 is a possible D gene (7 bases). With 2 bases removed from V and 10 bases from J, the gap between germline ends came to 9 bases. The V gene's germline CDR1 is MDHEN and CDR2 SYDVKM. The CDR3 totals 11 residues. CDR3 residues: CASSLGGAQYF. CDR3 bases: TGTGCCAGCAGTTTAGGGGGGGCCCAGTACTTC.

This sequence joins TRBV13 and TRBJ2-7, with D tentatively TRBD2 (6 bases). V was clipped by 5 bases and J by 0 bases, with 14 bases between them. The CDR3 length is 15 residues. Germline-derived CDR1 and CDR2 are PRHDT and FYEKMQ (reference sequence). CDR3 sequence: CASSPLGGFSYEQYF. CDR3 sequence (DNA): TGTGCCAGCAGCCCCCTCGGGGGTTTCTCCTACGAGCAGTACTTC.

The chain has TRBV18 and TRBJ2-1, with D perhaps TRBD1 (5 bases). Per germline, CDR1 KGHSH and CDR2 LQKENI. The CDR3 is 15 residues long. The V gene lost 3 bases and the J gene lost 7 bases, with 16 bases spanning the gap. The CDR3 nucleotides are TGTGCCAGCTCACCGGTTCAGGGCCTTAGTAATGAGCAGTTCTTC. Its protein product is CASSPVQGLSNEQFF. Supplemented by reference TRBV18 and TRBJ2-1, the full variable domain reads NAGVMQNPRHLVRRRGQEARLRCSPMKGHSHVYWYRQLPEEGLKFMVYLQKENIIDESGMPKERFSAEFPKEGPSILRIQQVVRGDSAAYFCASSPVQGLSNEQFFGPGTRLTVL.

The J gene is TRBJ1-2, the V gene TRBV27, with 10 bases lining up with TRBD1. The germline V gene has CDR1 MNHEY and CDR2 SMNVEV (reference sequence). V lost 3 bases, J lost 1 base, and 2 bases stayed unmatched. This CDR3 is built from 15 residues. The CDR3 region has the DNA TGTGCCAGCAGTTTCGGGACAGGGGATAACTATGGCTACACCTTC. Amino acids: CASSFGTGDNYGYTF.

This clone was counted once. The chain has TRBV30 and TRBJ2-7; the D gene is possibly TRBD1 (5 bases). Trimming left V 1 base short and J 2 bases short, with 12 bases between. Germline CDR1 reads GTSNPN; CDR2 reads SVGIG (reference sequence). CDR3 size: 14 residues. CDR3 in DNA: TGTGCCTGGAGTGAGGAAGGGGATCCCTACGAGCAGTACTTC. Its translation is CAWSEEGDPYEQYF.

V gene TRBV4-1 combines with J gene TRBJ2-1; perhaps TRBD2 as D (7 bases). The CDR3 contains 19 residues. Germline CDR1 reads MGHRA; CDR2 reads YSYEKL. The V and J ends lost 1 base and 0 bases respectively, with 19 bases between them. Here the CDR3 reads CASSQVIFRGASSYNEQFF. In DNA, the CDR3 is TGCGCCAGCAGCCAAGTGATATTCCGGGGGGCCTCCTCCTACAATGAGCAGTTCTTC.

The chain employs TRBV9 and TRBJ1-2; D might be TRBD1 (6 bases). The CDR3 runs 13 residues. Per germline, CDR1 SGDLS and CDR2 YYNGEE. Trimming removed 4 bases at V and 8 bases at J, with 15 bases between. As DNA, the CDR3 is TGTGCCAGCAGCTCTAGGGGGTTTAAGGGCTACACCTTC. The encoded protein is CASSSRGFKGYTF.

The chain carries TRBV2 and TRBJ2-7; tentative D call: TRBD1 (6 bases). Germline-derived CDR1 and CDR2 are SNHLY and FYNNEI. V gave up 3 bases and J gave up 4 bases, with 19 bases separating them. CDR3 length equals 16 residues. CDR3 in amino acids: CASSDYEVERGYEQYF. CDR3 bases: TGTGCCAGCAGTGATTACGAAGTCGAGAGGGGGTACGAGCAGTACTTC.